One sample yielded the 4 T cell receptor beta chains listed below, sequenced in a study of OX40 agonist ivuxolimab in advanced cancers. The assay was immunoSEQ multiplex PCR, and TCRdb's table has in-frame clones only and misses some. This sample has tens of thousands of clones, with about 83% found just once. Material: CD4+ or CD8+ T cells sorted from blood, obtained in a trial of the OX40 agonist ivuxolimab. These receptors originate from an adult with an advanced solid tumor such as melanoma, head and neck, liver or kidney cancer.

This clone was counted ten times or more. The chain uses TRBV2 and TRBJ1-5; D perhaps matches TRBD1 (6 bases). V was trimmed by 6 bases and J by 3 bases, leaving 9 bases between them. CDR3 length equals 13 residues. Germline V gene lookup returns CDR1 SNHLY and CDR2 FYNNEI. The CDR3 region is CASSRQANQPQHF. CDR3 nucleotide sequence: TGTGCCAGCAGCCGACAGGCCAATCAGCCCCAGCATTTT.

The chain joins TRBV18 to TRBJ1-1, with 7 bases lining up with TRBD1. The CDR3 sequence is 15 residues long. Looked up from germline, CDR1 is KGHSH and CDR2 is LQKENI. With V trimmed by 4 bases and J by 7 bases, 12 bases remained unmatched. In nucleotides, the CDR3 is TGTGCCAGCTCACACTCCTTAGGGACAGCGCTTGAAGCTTTCTTT. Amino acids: CASSHSLGTALEAFF.

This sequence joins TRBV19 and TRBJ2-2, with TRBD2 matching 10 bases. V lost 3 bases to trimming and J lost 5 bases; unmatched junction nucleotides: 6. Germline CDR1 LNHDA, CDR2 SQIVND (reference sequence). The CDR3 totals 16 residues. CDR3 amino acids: CASSISSGGSTGELFF. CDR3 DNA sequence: TGTGCCAGTAGTATCTCTAGCGGGGGCTCTACCGGGGAGCTGTTTTTT.

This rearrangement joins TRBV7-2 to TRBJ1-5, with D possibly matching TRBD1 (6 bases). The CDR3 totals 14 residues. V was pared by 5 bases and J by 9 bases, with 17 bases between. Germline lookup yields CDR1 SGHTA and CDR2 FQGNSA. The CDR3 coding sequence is TGTGCCAGCAGCCCGCAACAGGGCCTGGGGCCCCAGCATTTT. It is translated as CASSPQQGLGPQHF.